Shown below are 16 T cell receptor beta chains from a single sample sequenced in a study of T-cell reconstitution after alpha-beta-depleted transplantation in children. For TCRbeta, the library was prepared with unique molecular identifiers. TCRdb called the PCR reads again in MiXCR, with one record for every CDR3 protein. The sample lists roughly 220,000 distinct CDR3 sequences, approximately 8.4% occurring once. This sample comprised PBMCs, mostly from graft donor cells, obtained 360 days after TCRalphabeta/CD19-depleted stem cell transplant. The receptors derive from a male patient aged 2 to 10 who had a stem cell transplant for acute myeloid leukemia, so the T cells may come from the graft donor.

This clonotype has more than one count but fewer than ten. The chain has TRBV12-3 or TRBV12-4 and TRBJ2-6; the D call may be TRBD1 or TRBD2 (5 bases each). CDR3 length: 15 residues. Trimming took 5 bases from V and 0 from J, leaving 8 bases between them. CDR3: CASSGGGSGANVLTF. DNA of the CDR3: TGTGCCAGCAGTGGGGGTGGCTCTGGGGCCAACGTCCTGACTTTC.

The CDR3 nucleotides read TGTGCCAGCAGCATCCCGGGACAATCCTACGAGCAGTACTTC. It yields the protein CASSIPGQSYEQYF. The chain has TRBV5-6 and TRBJ2-7; D might be TRBD1 (6 bases). This CDR3 has 14 amino acids. With 4 bases removed from V and 1 base from J, the gap between germline ends came to 12 bases. In germline, CDR1 is SGHDT, CDR2 YYEEEE.

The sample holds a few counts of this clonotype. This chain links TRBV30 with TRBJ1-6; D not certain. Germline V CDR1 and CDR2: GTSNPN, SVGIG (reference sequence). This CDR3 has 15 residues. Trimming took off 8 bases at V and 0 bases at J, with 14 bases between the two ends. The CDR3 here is CAGWTASSYNSPLHF. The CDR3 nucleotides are TGTGCCGGTTGGACCGCGAGCTCCTATAATTCACCCCTCCACTTT.

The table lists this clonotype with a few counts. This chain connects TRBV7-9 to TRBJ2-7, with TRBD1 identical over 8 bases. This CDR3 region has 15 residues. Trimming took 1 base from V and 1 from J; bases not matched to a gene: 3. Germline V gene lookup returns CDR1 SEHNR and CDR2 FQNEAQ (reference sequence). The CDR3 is CASSLGTGRSYEQYF. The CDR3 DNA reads TGTGCCAGCAGCTTAGGGACAGGGAGATCCTACGAGCAGTACTTC.

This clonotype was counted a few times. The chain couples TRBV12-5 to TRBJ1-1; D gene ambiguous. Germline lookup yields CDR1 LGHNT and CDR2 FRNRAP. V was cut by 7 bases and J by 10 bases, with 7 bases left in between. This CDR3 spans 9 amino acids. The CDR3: CASEWGAFF. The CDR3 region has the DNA TGTGCTAGTGAGTGGGGAGCTTTCTTT.

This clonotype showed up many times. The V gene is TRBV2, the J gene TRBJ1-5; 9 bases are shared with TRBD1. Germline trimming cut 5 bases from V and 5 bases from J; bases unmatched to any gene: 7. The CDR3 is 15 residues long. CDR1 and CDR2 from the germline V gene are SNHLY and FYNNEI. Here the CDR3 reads CASSQGQGRHQPQHF. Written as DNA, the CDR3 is TGTGCCAGCAGTCAAGGACAGGGGAGGCATCAGCCCCAGCATTTT.

CDR3 nucleotide sequence: TGTGCCAGCAGAGGCCCGGACAGGGGGCCCCAGCATTTT. This sequence encodes CASRGPDRGPQHF. V is TRBV6-6 and J is TRBJ1-5; 9 bases are a match to TRBD1. Germline CDR1 reads MNHNY; CDR2 reads SVGAGI (reference sequence). This CDR3 comprises 13 residues. The trim removed 6 bases at V and 9 bases at J, leaving 6 bases unmatched.

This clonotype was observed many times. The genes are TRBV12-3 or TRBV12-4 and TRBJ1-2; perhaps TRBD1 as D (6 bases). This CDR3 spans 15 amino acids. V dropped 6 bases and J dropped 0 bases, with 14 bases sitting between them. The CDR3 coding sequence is TGTGCCAGCAGCCTTGACAGGAGAACTAACTATGGCTACACCTTC. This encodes CASSLDRRTNYGYTF.

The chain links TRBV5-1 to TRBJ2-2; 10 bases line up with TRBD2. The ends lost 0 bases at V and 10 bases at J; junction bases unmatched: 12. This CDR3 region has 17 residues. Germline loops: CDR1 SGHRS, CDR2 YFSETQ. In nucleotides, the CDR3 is TGCGCCAGCAGCTTGGTGTCTAGCGGGAGATCGGTACAGGAGCTGTTTTTT. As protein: CASSLVSSGRSVQELFF. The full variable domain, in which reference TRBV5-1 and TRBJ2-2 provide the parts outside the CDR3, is KAGVTQTPRYLIKTRGQQVTLSCSPISGHRSVSWYQQTPGQGLQFLFEYFSETQRNKGNFPGRFSGRQFSNSRSEMNVSTLELGDSALYLCASSLVSSGRSVQELFFGEGSRLTVL.

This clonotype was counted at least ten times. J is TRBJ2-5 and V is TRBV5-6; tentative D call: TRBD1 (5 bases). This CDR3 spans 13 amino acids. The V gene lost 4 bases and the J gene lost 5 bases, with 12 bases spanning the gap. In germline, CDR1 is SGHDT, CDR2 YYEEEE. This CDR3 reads CASSRGAEETQYF. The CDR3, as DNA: TGTGCCAGCAGCAGGGGCGCCGAGGAGACCCAGTACTTC.

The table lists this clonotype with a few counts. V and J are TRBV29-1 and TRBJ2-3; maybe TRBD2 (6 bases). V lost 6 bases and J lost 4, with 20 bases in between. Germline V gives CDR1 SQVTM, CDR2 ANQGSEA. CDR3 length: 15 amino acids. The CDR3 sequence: CSVLPPGVGADTQYF. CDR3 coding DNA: TGCAGCGTGCTCCCCCCGGGGGTAGGGGCAGATACGCAGTATTTT.

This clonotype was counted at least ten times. CDR3 DNA sequence: TGCAGTGCTAGCCCTTCCGCTAGCGGGACGTTAGGTGGGGCCAACGTCCTGACTTTC. This sequence encodes CSASPSASGTLGGANVLTF. The rearrangement joins TRBV20-1 to TRBJ2-6; the match to TRBD2 covers 9 bases. V gave up 3 bases and J gave up 3 bases; unmatched junction bases: 15. Germline lookup yields CDR1 DFQATT and CDR2 SNEGSKA (reference sequence). This CDR3 spans 19 amino acids.

The CDR3 DNA reads TGTGCCAGCAGCCAAGAAGTGAGGGCCGGGGAGCTGTTTTTT. Translated: CASSQEVRAGELFF. The chain links TRBV4-2 to TRBJ2-2; tentative D call: TRBD2 (5 bases). This CDR3 region has 14 residues. CDR1 and CDR2 (germline): LGHNA, YNFKEQ. V was clipped by 0 bases and J by 6 bases, with 8 bases between them.

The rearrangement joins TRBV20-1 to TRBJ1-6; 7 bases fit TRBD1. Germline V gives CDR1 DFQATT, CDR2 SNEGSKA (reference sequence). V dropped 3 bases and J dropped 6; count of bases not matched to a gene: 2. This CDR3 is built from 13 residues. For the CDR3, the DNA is TGCAGTGCTAGGACAGGGAGTAATTCACCCCTCCACTTT. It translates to CSARTGSNSPLHF.

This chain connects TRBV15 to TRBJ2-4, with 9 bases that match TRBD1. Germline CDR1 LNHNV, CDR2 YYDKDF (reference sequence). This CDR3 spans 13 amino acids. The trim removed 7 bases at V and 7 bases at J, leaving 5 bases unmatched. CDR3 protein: CATTSDRGNIQYF. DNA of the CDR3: TGTGCCACCACGTCGGACAGGGGTAACATTCAGTACTTC.

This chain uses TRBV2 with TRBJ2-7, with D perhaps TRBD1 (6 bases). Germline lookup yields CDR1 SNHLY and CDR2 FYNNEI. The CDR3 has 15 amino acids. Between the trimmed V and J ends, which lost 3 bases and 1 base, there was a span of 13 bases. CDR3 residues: CASSDEAGDSYEQYF. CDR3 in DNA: TGTGCCAGCAGTGACGAGGCAGGGGATTCCTACGAGCAGTACTTC.